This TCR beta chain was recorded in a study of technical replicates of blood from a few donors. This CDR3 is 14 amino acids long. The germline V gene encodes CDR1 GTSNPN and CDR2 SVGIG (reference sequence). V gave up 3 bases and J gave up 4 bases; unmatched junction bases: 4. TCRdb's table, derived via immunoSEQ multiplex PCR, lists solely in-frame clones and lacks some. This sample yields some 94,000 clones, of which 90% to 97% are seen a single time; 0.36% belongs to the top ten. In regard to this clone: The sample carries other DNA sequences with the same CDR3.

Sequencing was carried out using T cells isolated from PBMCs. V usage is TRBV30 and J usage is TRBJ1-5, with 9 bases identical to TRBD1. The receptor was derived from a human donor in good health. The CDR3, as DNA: TGTGCCTGGAGCTCAGGACAGGGGAATCAGCCCCAGCATTTT. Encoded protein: CAWSSGQGNQPQHF. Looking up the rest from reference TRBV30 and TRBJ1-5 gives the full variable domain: SQTIHQWPATLVQPVGSPLSLECTVEGTSNPNLYWYRQAAGRGLQLLFYSVGIGQISSEVPQNLSASRPQDRQFILSSKKLLLSDSGFYLCAWSSGQGNQPQHFGDGTRLSIL.